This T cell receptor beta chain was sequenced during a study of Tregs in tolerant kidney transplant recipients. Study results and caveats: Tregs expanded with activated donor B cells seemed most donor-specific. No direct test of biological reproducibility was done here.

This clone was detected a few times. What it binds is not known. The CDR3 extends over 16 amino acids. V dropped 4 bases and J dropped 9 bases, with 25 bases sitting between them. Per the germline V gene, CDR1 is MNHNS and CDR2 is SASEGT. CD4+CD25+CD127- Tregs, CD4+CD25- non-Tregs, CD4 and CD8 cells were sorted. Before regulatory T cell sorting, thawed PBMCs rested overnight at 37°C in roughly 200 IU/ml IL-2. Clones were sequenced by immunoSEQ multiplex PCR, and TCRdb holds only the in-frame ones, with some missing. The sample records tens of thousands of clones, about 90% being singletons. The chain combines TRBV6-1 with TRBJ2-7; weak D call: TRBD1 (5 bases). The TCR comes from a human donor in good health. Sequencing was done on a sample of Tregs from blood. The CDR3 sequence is CASSGGPGHKARVQYF. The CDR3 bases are TGTGCCAGCAGTGGCGGCCCCGGACACAAGGCTAGGGTGCAGTACTTC.